This T cell receptor beta chain was observed in a study of T cells in Graves' hyperthyroidism and ophthalmopathy. The wider study: Peripheral blood sampling occurred at initial diagnosis, before any treatment.

Investigators excluded patients with uncontrolled infection, other autoimmune disease, pregnancy or lactation. In its sample, this clonotype was seen many times. Its specificity is unknown. Study-wide results and limits: Blood also showed most of the thyroid clonotypes that were expanded above 0.001.

Authors of the study amplified TCR beta CDR3 regions from RNA transcripts. Initially, a first-round RT-PCR of the TCR CDR3 employed the HTBI primer set. TCRdb recomputed calls from the multiplex PCR reads with MiXCR, one row per CDR3 protein. This table holds around 420,000 distinct CDR3 sequences, around 16% found once. The V gene end was trimmed by 7 bases and the J gene end by 1 base; junction bases not matched to a gene: 3. The CDR3 covers 14 residues. Germline V gene sequence: CDR1 SNHLY, CDR2 FYNNEI. The sequenced material came from blood. The sequence was collected from a woman under 30 with Graves' hyperthyroidism. The V call is TRBV2, the J call TRBJ2-1; 8 positions agree with TRBD1. The CDR3 loop is CASTQGASYNEQFF. The CDR3 region has the DNA TGTGCCAGCACTCAGGGGGCTTCCTACAATGAGCAGTTCTTC.